Below are 23 T cell receptor beta chains sequenced from a single sample in a study of cytomegalovirus exposure and HLA in healthy donors. Assay used: immunoSEQ multiplex PCR; TCRdb lists only in-frame clones, some missing. This table has over 250,000 clones, 65% to 90% appearing once. The sample was PBMCs. These receptors were collected from a woman between 18 and 29 years old in good health and CMV-seronegative.

This chain joins TRBV4-3 and TRBJ2-7; D may be TRBD1 (6 bases). Trimming shortened V by 1 base and J by 1 base, and 11 bases separated the two germline ends. The CDR3 has 15 residues. CDR1 is LGHNA, CDR2 YSLEER, per germline. CDR3 DNA: TGCGCCAGCAGCCAAGGACCGAGGGGGTCCTACGAGCAGTACTTC. It encodes CASSQGPRGSYEQYF.

With regard to this clone: The sample carries other DNA sequences with the same CDR3. For the CDR3, the DNA is TGCGCCAGCAGCCAAGTGGGCTCATCCTACGAGCAGTACTTC. Translating gives CASSQVGSSYEQYF. The V call is TRBV4-3, the J call TRBJ2-7; D gene ambiguous. V lost 1 base, J lost 1 base, and 8 bases lay in between. The germline V gene encodes CDR1 LGHNA and CDR2 YSLEER. This CDR3 has 14 amino acids.

The rearrangement joins TRBV30 to TRBJ2-3; TRBD2 matches 12 bases. Trimming removed 5 bases from V and 2 bases from J; junction bases left unmatched: 8. This CDR3 comprises 16 residues. The germline V gene has CDR1 GTSNPN and CDR2 SVGIG (reference sequence). CDR3 sequence reads: CAWGYGLAGYTDTQYF. CDR3 bases: TGTGCCTGGGGTTATGGACTAGCGGGATACACAGATACGCAGTATTTT.

The chain has TRBV6-5 and TRBJ1-3; D may be TRBD1 (5 bases). Looked up from germline, CDR1 is MNHEY and CDR2 is SVGAGI. The ends were cut back, 3 bases at V and 0 bases at J, with 9 bases in the middle. The CDR3 is made up of 15 amino acids. CDR3 nucleotide sequence: TGTGCCAGCAGTTATACCGACAGCTCTGGAAACACCATATATTTT. Its protein product is CASSYTDSSGNTIYF.

The rearrangement uses TRBV11-2 and TRBJ1-1; maybe TRBD1 (5 bases). CDR3 length equals 14 residues. The germline CDR1 and CDR2 sequences are SGHAT and FQNNGV. V was shortened by 5 bases and J by 0 bases, with 10 bases between the two germline ends. Here the CDR3 reads CASSVTDMNTEAFF. CDR3 bases: TGTGCCAGCAGCGTGACAGACATGAACACTGAAGCTTTCTTT.

The chain uses TRBV6-5 and TRBJ1-5; no clear D gene. The CDR3 is made up of 13 amino acids. Deletions cut 6 bases from V and 2 bases from J, with 8 bases between. From germline, CDR1 is MNHEY and CDR2 SVGAGI. The CDR3: CASSQTGNQPQHF. DNA of the CDR3: TGTGCCAGCAGCCAAACGGGCAATCAGCCCCAGCATTTT.

V is TRBV10-3 and J is TRBJ1-4; 7 bases fit TRBD1. The trim removed 6 bases at V and 5 bases at J, leaving 9 bases unmatched. Germline-derived CDR1 and CDR2 are ENHRY and SYGVKD. This CDR3 is 15 amino acids long. CDR3 protein: CAISAGGPLNEKLFF. CDR3 bases: TGTGCCATCAGCGCAGGGGGACCATTAAATGAAAAACTGTTTTTT.

This chain joins TRBV19 and TRBJ1-1; D is ambiguous. This CDR3 is built from 13 residues. V was clipped by 8 bases and J by 4 bases, with 14 bases between them. The germline V gene has CDR1 LNHDA and CDR2 SQIVND (reference sequence). In DNA, the CDR3 is TGTGCCAGTGCCAGTAATCGGGGCACTGAAGCTTTCTTT. It encodes CASASNRGTEAFF. Based on the CDR3 plus reference TRBV19 and TRBJ1-1, the full variable domain is DGGITQSPKYLFRKEGQNVTLSCEQNLNHDAMYWYRQDPGQGLRLIYYSQIVNDFQKGDIAEGYSVSREKKESFPLTVTSAQKNPTAFYLCASASNRGTEAFFGQGTRLTVV.

This chain joins TRBV4-1 and TRBJ1-4; 10 bases line up with TRBD1. Per germline, CDR1 MGHRA and CDR2 YSYEKL. The CDR3 sequence is 14 residues long. The V gene end was trimmed by 6 bases and the J gene end by 7 bases; junction bases not matched to a gene: 5. Here the CDR3 reads CASSPTGGVEKLFF. DNA of the CDR3: TGCGCCAGCAGTCCGACAGGGGGCGTTGAAAAACTGTTTTTT.

This chain uses TRBV5-6 with TRBJ1-4, with TRBD1 as a possible D gene (6 bases). The CDR3 extends over 13 amino acids. Deletions cut 4 bases from V and 7 bases from J, with 11 bases between. CDR1 is SGHDT, CDR2 YYEEEE, per germline. In DNA, the CDR3 is TGTGCCAGCAGCCAGGGGACATCTGAAAAACTGTTTTTT. It yields the protein CASSQGTSEKLFF.

The chain carries TRBV25-1 and TRBJ2-1, with D unclear. V was trimmed by 10 bases and J by 6 bases, leaving 7 bases between them. The V gene's germline CDR1 is MGHDK and CDR2 SYGVNS. This CDR3 is built from 10 residues. CDR3 nucleotide sequence: TGTGCCACCCCTTCCAATGAGCAGTTCTTC. Protein: CATPSNEQFF.

The V and J genes are TRBV30 and TRBJ2-7; possible D gene TRBD2, 6 bases. Germline CDR1 GTSNPN, CDR2 SVGIG (reference sequence). This CDR3 region has 14 residues. Trimming left V 2 bases short and J 7 bases short, with 18 bases between. The CDR3 loop reads CAWSIRGPGREQYF. The CDR3 nucleotides are TGTGCCTGGAGTATACGAGGCCCGGGGAGGGAGCAGTACTTC. Full variable domain (missing parts from reference TRBV30 and TRBJ2-7): SQTIHQWPATLVQPVGSPLSLECTVEGTSNPNLYWYRQAAGRGLQLLFYSVGIGQISSEVPQNLSASRPQDRQFILSSKKLLLSDSGFYLCAWSIRGPGREQYFGPGTRLTVT.

The chain recombines TRBV5-1 with TRBJ2-7; 7 bases are shared with TRBD1. Per the germline V gene, CDR1 is SGHRS and CDR2 is YFSETQ. Trimming took 6 bases from V and 6 from J; bases not matched to a gene: 12. The CDR3 contains 14 residues. In DNA, the CDR3 is TGCGCCAGCAACCTACAGGGGTCCCAAGGCGAGCAGTACTTC. This encodes CASNLQGSQGEQYF.

The chain joins TRBV6-5 to TRBJ1-1; D might be TRBD1 (5 bases). Deletions cut 2 bases from V and 3 bases from J, with 10 bases between. The CDR3 is 14 amino acids. Germline values: CDR1 MNHEY, CDR2 SVGAGI. DNA for the CDR3: TGTGCCAGCAGTTACGTTCAGGGCTACACTGAAGCTTTCTTT. Its translation is CASSYVQGYTEAFF.

This chain links TRBV10-3 with TRBJ1-1, with 7 bases identical to TRBD1. V trimming: 7 bases; J trimming: 8 bases; junction bases outside the gene matches: 7. There are 12 residues in the CDR3. Germline-derived CDR1 and CDR2 are ENHRY and SYGVKD. The CDR3: CAINGAGGEAFF. DNA for the CDR3: TGTGCCATCAATGGGGCAGGGGGAGAAGCTTTCTTT.

V usage is TRBV5-1 and J usage is TRBJ2-1, with 11 nucleotides matching TRBD2. The CDR3 loop spans 16 amino acids. Trimming at V came to 0 bases and at J to 10 bases, leaving 9 bases not matched to a gene. CDR1 is SGHRS and CDR2 is YFSETQ in the germline V gene. The CDR3 DNA sequence: TGCGCCAGCAGCTTGGGACTAGCGGGGCTACTACCCGAGCAGTTCTTC. It yields the protein CASSLGLAGLLPEQFF.

The chain uses TRBV5-6 and TRBJ2-1; TRBD1 might be the D (5 bases). This CDR3 has 14 amino acids. Germline V gene sequence: CDR1 SGHDT, CDR2 YYEEEE. The germline V and J ends were trimmed by 2 bases and 7 bases, with 13 bases remaining between them. CDR3 region: CASSLPPRENEQFF. The DNA for the CDR3 is TGTGCCAGCAGCTTACCCCCCAGGGAAAATGAGCAGTTCTTC.

This rearrangement joins TRBV29-1 to TRBJ2-5; D not certain. Germline CDR1 SQVTM, CDR2 ANQGSEA. This CDR3 has 11 residues. The ends were cut back, 3 bases at V and 5 bases at J, with 7 bases in the middle. The CDR3 bases are TGCAGCGTTGAGCTTCGGGAGACCCAGTACTTC. Translated: CSVELRETQYF.

V is TRBV7-6 and J is TRBJ2-7, with 8 bases that match TRBD2. The ends lost 1 base at V and 0 bases at J; junction bases unmatched: 5. There are 16 residues in the CDR3. Germline values: CDR1 SGHVS, CDR2 FNYEAQ. CDR3 in DNA: TGTGCCAGCAGCTTAGGTAGTAGCGGGGCCTCCTACGAGCAGTACTTC. This gives the protein CASSLGSSGASYEQYF. The entire variable domain, with the rest obtained from reference TRBV7-6 and TRBJ2-7, is as follows: GAGVSQSPRYKVTKRGQDVALRCDPISGHVSLYWYRQALGQGPEFLTYFNYEAQQDKSGLPNDRFSAERPEGSISTLTIQRTEQRDSAMYRCASSLGSSGASYEQYFGPGTRLTVT.

The chain employs TRBV30 and TRBJ2-7; D uncertain. Germline V CDR1 and CDR2: GTSNPN, SVGIG (reference sequence). The V and J ends lost 0 bases and 7 bases respectively, with 10 bases between them. The CDR3 spans 12 residues. The CDR3 here is CAWSVGREEQYF. CDR3 DNA: TGTGCCTGGAGTGTCGGTAGAGAGGAGCAGTACTTC.

CDR3 coding DNA: TGCGCCAGCAGGCTCAGAGGGGGCTCCTACGAGCAGTACTTC. It is translated as CASRLRGGSYEQYF. The chain is built from TRBV10-1 and TRBJ2-7; TRBD1 is a possible D gene (6 bases). V was trimmed by 6 bases and J by 0 bases, leaving 12 bases between them. Germline CDR1 and CDR2: WNHNN and SYGVQD (reference sequence). This CDR3 is 14 amino acids long.

This chain uses TRBV13 with TRBJ2-7, with TRBD2 matching 12 bases. The V segment lost 4 bases and the J segment 7 bases; nucleotides outside the gene matches: 5. Germline CDR1 and CDR2: PRHDT and FYEKMQ (reference sequence). This CDR3 region has 14 residues. The chain's CDR3 is CASSWTSGMGEQYF. CDR3 in DNA: TGTGCCAGCAGCTGGACTAGCGGGATGGGTGAGCAGTACTTC.

V gene TRBV5-1 combines with J gene TRBJ1-2; 7 nucleotides line up with TRBD1. Germline V gene data show CDR1 as SGHRS and CDR2 as YFSETQ. V lost 3 bases, J lost 5 bases, and 7 bases stayed unmatched. This CDR3 has 14 residues. CDR3 DNA sequence: TGCGCCAGCAGCTCCGGGACAGCCGTTTATGGCTACACCTTC. This gives the protein CASSSGTAVYGYTF. Drawing the rest from reference TRBV5-1 and TRBJ1-2, the complete variable domain is KAGVTQTPRYLIKTRGQQVTLSCSPISGHRSVSWYQQTPGQGLQFLFEYFSETQRNKGNFPGRFSGRQFSNSRSEMNVSTLELGDSALYLCASSSGTAVYGYTFGSGTRLTVV.